The clone carrying this T cell receptor (beta chain) was counted only a few times. Its antigen is as yet unknown. TCR beta CDR3 regions were amplified from RNA transcripts. HTBI primers were employed in a first-round RT-PCR of the TCR CDR3. TCRdb recomputed calls from the multiplex PCR reads with MiXCR, one row per CDR3 protein. The sample has around 350,000 distinct CDR3 sequences; about 18% are singletons. This record comes from a study of T cells in Graves' hyperthyroidism and ophthalmopathy. Findings and limits, study-wide: Ophthalmopathy got predicted by the model a median 6.5 months before its onset. Researchers found most expanded thyroid clonotypes above 0.001 in blood as well.

Out of approximately 10 ml of fresh peripheral blood came the PBMCs. CDR3 length: 15 residues. Germline V CDR1 and CDR2: LGHNA, YNFKEQ. Trimming removed 0 bases from V and 1 base from J, with 7 bases in between. The receptor was derived from a woman between 18 and 29 years old with Graves' hyperthyroidism. The V and J genes are TRBV4-2 and TRBJ1-3, with D possibly matching TRBD1 (5 bases). The sequenced sample was blood. This CDR3 is CASSQDRASGNTIYF. In DNA form, the CDR3 reads TGTGCCAGCAGCCAAGACAGGGCTTCTGGAAACACCATATATTTT.